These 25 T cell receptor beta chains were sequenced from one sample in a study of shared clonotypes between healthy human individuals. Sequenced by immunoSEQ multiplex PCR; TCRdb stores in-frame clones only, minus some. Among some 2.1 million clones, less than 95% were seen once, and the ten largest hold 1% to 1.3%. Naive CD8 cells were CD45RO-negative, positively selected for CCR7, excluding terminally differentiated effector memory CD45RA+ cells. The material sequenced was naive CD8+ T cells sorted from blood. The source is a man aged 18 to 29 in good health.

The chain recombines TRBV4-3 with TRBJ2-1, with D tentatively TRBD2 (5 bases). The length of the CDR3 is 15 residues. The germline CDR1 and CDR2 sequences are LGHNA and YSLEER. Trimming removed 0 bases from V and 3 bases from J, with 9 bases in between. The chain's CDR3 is CASSQEKRNYNEQFF. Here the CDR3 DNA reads TGCGCCAGCAGCCAAGAAAAGCGGAACTACAATGAGCAGTTCTTC.

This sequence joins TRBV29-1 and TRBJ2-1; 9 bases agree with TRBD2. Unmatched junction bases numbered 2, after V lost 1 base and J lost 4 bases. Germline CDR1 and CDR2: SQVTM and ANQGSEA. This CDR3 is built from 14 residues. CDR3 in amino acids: CSVEGGRGYNEQFF. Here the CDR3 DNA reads TGCAGCGTTGAAGGCGGGAGGGGATACAATGAGCAGTTCTTC.

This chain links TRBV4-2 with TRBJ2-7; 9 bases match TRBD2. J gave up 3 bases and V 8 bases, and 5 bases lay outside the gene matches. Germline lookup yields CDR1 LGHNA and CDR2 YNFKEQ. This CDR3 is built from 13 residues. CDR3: CASRGGGLYEQYF. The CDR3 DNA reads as TGTGCCAGCCGCGGGGGGGGCCTCTACGAGCAGTACTTC.

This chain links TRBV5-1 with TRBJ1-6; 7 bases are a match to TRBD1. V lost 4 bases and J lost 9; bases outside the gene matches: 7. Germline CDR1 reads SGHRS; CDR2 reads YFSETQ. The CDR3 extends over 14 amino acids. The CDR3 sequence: CASSLTTGVSPLHF. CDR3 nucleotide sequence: TGCGCCAGCAGCCTCACCACAGGGGTTTCACCCCTCCACTTT.

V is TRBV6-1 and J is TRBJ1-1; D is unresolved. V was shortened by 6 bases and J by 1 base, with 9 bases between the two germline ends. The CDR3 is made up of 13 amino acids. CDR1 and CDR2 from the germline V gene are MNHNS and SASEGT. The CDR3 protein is CASSAWTNTEAFF. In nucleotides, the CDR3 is TGTGCCAGCAGCGCGTGGACGAACACTGAAGCTTTCTTT.

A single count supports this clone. The CDR3 nucleotides are TGTGCCAGCAGCTTCGGCCAAGAGACCCAGTACTTC. Amino acid sequence: CASSFGQETQYF. This chain connects TRBV13 to TRBJ2-5, with D hard to call. Germline V gene lookup returns CDR1 PRHDT and CDR2 FYEKMQ (reference sequence). Trimming took 3 bases from V and 1 from J, leaving 3 bases between them. The CDR3 length is 12 residues. Drawing the rest from reference TRBV13 and TRBJ2-5, the complete variable domain is AAGVIQSPRHLIKEKRETATLKCYPIPRHDTVYWYQQGPGQDPQFLISFYEKMQSDKGSIPDRFSAQQFSDYHSELNMSSLELGDSALYFCASSFGQETQYFGPGTRLLVL.

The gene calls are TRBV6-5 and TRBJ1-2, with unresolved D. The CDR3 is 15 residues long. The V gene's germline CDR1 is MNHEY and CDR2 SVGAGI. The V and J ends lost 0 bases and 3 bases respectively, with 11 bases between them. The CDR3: CASSYSRPLDYGYTF. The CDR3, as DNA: TGTGCCAGCAGTTACTCGAGGCCGCTAGACTATGGCTACACCTTC.

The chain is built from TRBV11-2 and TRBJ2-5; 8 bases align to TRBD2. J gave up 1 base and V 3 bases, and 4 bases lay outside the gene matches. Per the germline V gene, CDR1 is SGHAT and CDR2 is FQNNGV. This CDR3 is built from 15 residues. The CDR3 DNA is TGTGCCAGCAGCTTTGCGGGGGGCTTCCAAGAGACCCAGTACTTC. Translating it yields CASSFAGGFQETQYF.

The CDR3 coding sequence is TGTGCCAGCAGGGCAACAGGGGACAGCAATCAGCCCCAGCATTTT. Its translation: CASRATGDSNQPQHF. The J gene is TRBJ1-5, the V gene TRBV2, with 7 bases lining up with TRBD1. The CDR3 sequence is 15 residues long. V lost 6 bases, J lost 1 base, and 6 bases stayed unmatched. In germline, CDR1 is SNHLY, CDR2 FYNNEI. Together with reference TRBV2 and TRBJ1-5, the CDR3 gives the full variable domain: EPEVTQTPSHQVTQMGQEVILRCVPISNHLYFYWYRQILGQKVEFLVSFYNNEISEKSEIFDDQFSVERPDGSNFTLKIRSTKLEDSAMYFCASRATGDSNQPQHFGDGTRLSIL.

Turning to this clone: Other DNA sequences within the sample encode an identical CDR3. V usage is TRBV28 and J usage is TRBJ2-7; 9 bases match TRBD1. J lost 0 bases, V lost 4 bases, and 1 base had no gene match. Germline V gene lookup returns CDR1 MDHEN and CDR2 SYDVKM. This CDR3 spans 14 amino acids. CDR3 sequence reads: CASSSTGGSYEQYF. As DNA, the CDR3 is TGTGCCAGCAGTTCGACAGGGGGCTCCTACGAGCAGTACTTC.

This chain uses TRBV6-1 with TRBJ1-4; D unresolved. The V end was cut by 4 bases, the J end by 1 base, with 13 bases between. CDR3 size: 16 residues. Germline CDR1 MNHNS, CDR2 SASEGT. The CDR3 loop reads CASSGDREGTNEKLFF. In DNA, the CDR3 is TGTGCCAGCAGTGGGGATCGGGAGGGAACTAATGAAAAACTGTTTTTT.

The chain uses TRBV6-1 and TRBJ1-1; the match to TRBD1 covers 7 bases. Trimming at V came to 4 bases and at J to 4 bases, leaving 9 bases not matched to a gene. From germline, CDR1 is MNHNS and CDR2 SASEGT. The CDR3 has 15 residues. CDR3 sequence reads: CASSATGPQSTEAFF. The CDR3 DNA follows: TGTGCCAGCAGTGCGACAGGGCCCCAGAGCACTGAAGCTTTCTTT.

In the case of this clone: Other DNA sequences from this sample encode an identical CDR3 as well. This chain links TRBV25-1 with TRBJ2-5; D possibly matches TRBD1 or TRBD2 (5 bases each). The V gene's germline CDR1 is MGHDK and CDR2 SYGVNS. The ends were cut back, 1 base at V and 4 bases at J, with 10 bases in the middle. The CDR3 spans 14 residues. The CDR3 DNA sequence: TGTGCCAGCAGTGAATTAGGGACGGGAGAGACCCAGTACTTC. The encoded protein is CASSELGTGETQYF.

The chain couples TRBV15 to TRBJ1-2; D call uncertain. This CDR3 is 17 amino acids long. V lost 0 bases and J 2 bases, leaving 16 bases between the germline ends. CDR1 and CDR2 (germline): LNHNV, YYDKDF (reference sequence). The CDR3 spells CATSRDRATIFNYGYTF. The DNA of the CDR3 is TGTGCCACCAGCAGAGATCGGGCCACAATATTCAACTATGGCTACACCTTC.

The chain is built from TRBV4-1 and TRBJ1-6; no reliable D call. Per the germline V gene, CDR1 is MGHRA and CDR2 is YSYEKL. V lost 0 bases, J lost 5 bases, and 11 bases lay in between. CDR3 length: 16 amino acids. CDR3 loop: CASSQEAIYHNSPLHF. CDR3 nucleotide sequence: TGCGCCAGCAGCCAAGAAGCAATATACCATAATTCACCCCTCCACTTT.

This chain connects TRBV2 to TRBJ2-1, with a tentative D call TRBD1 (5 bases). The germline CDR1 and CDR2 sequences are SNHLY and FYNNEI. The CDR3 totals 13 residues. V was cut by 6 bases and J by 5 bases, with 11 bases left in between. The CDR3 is CASSPDTDNEQFF. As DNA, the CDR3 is TGTGCCAGCAGCCCGGACACCGACAATGAGCAGTTCTTC.

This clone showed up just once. For the CDR3, the DNA is TGTGCCAGCAGCATTGCAGGGGGCGCAGGTGGAAACACCATATATTTT. It codes for CASSIAGGAGGNTIYF. This chain connects TRBV9 to TRBJ1-3, with 8 bases matching TRBD1. The CDR3 has 16 residues. After removal of 4 bases from V and 3 bases from J, the junction contained 9 bases not matched to a gene. From germline, CDR1 is SGDLS and CDR2 YYNGEE.

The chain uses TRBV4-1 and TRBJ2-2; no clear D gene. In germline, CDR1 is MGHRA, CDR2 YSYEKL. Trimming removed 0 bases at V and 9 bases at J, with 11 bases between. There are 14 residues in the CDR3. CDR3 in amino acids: CASSQDPPIWELFF. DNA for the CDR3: TGCGCCAGCAGCCAAGACCCCCCCATTTGGGAGCTGTTTTTT.

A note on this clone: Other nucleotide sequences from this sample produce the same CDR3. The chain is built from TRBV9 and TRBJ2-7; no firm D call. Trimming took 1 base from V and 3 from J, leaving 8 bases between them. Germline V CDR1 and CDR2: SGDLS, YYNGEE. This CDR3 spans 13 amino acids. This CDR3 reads CASSVTPLYEQYF. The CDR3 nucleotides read TGTGCCAGCAGCGTAACCCCCCTCTACGAGCAGTACTTC.

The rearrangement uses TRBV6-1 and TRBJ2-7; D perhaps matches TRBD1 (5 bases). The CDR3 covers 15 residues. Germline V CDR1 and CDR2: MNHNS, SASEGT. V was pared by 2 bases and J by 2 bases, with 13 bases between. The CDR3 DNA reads TGTGCCAGCAGTGAATATAGGGGCCGTGCCTACGAGCAGTACTTC. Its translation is CASSEYRGRAYEQYF.

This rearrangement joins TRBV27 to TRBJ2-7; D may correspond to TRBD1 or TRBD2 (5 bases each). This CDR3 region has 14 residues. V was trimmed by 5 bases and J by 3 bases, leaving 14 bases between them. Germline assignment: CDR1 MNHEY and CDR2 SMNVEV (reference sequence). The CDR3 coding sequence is TGTGCCAGCAGTATCGTCGGGGCCCACTACGAGCAGTACTTC. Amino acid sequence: CASSIVGAHYEQYF.

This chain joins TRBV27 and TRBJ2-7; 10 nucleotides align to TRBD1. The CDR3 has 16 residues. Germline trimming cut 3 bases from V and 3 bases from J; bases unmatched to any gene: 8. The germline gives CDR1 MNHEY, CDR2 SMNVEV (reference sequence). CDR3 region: CASSFVVGTGVYEQYF. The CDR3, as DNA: TGTGCCAGCAGTTTCGTTGTCGGGACAGGGGTCTACGAGCAGTACTTC.

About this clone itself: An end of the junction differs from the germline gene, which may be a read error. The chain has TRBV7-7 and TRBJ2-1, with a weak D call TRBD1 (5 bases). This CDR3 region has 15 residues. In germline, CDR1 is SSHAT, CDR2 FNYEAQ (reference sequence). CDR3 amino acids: CASSLDAGPYNEQFF. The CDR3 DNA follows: TGTGCTAGCAGCTTGGACGCAGGGCCCTACAATGAGCAGTTCTTC.

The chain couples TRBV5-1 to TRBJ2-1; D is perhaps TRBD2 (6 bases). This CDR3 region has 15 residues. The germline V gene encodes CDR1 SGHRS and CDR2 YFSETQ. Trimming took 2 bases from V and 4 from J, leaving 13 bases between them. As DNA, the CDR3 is TGCGCCAGCAGCTTCGAGGGAGGTGCATACAATGAGCAGTTCTTC. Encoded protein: CASSFEGGAYNEQFF.

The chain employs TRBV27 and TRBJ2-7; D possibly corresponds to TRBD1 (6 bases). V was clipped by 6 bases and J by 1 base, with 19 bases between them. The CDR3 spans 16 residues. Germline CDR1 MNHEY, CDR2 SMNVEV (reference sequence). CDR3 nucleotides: TGTGCCAGCAGAGATAACAGGGCCCCCAGGTCCTACGAGCAGTACTTC. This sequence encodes CASRDNRAPRSYEQYF.